The 28 T cell receptor beta chains reported below all come from one sample, sequenced in a study of blood T cell repertoires in COVID-19. Profiling relied on immunoSEQ multiplex PCR, and the TCRdb table lists in-frame clones only, not all of them. This sample has tens of thousands of clones, with around 77% found just once. The sample taken for sequencing was peripheral blood. The receptors shown here come from a man between 65 and 85 years old with COVID-19, enrolled during active disease.

This clone was observed at least ten times. The chain joins TRBV19 to TRBJ1-2, with 8 bases identical to TRBD1. The CDR3 extends over 16 amino acids. V lost 4 bases, J lost 4 bases, and 11 bases stayed unmatched. Germline CDR1 LNHDA, CDR2 SQIVND (reference sequence). Written as DNA, the CDR3 is TGTGCCAGTAGTAATTTCCTGGACAGGGAACCCTATGGCTACACCTTC. This codes for CASSNFLDREPYGYTF.

In DNA, the CDR3 is TGTGCCAGCAGCCGGAGGGAAGGGGCTGAAGCTTTCTTT. Protein sequence: CASSRREGAEAFF. The chain combines TRBV12-3 or TRBV12-4 with TRBJ1-1; D may be TRBD1 (5 bases). The CDR3 runs 13 residues. Trimming took off 6 bases at V and 6 bases at J, with 14 bases between the two ends.

The V and J genes are TRBV9 and TRBJ1-4; no reliable D call. Trimming pared 0 bases from V and 8 bases from J, leaving 14 bases between. CDR1 and CDR2 from the germline V gene are SGDLS and YYNGEE. The CDR3 contains 15 residues. The CDR3 is CASSVVGGREEKLFF. CDR3 DNA sequence: TGTGCCAGCAGCGTAGTAGGAGGAAGGGAAGAAAAACTGTTTTTT.

The rearrangement links TRBV6-9 to TRBJ2-4, with D tentatively TRBD2 (6 bases). The CDR3 covers 14 residues. Per the germline V gene, CDR1 is MNHGY and CDR2 is SVAAGI. V dropped 2 bases and J dropped 8 bases, with 13 bases sitting between them. CDR3 coding DNA: TGTGCCAGCAGTTATCTGTCCAGGGAGGACATTCAGTACTTC. It codes for CASSYLSREDIQYF.

The chain recombines TRBV30 with TRBJ1-6; TRBD1 might be the D (5 bases). Deletions cut 3 bases from V and 1 base from J, with 10 bases between. The CDR3 has 15 residues. From germline, CDR1 is GTSNPN and CDR2 SVGIG (reference sequence). This CDR3 is CAWRRGGSYNSPLHF. The CDR3 nucleotides are TGTGCCTGGAGGCGGGGGGGGTCCTATAATTCACCCCTCCACTTT.

This sequence joins TRBV2 and TRBJ1-2; D is perhaps TRBD1 (6 bases). V was cut by 1 base and J by 5 bases, with 11 bases left in between. Germline V lookup: CDR1 SNHLY, CDR2 FYNNEI. The CDR3 extends over 14 amino acids. This CDR3 is CASSEGEGDYGYTF. The CDR3 DNA is TGTGCCAGCAGTGAAGGGGAGGGGGATTATGGCTACACCTTC.

This clone turned up a few times. V and J are TRBV13 and TRBJ1-1; the D gene is possibly TRBD1 (5 bases). Looked up from germline, CDR1 is PRHDT and CDR2 is FYEKMQ (reference sequence). Trimming cost V 3 bases and J 3 bases, with 14 bases left between them. The CDR3 runs 15 residues. The CDR3 bases are TGTGCCAGCAGCTTTACGGGATGGGGGGACACTGAAGCTTTCTTT. Translation: CASSFTGWGDTEAFF.

DNA of the CDR3: TGTGCCACCATTGGACAGTACAATGAGCAGTTCTTC. It is translated as CATIGQYNEQFF. The chain recombines TRBV24-1 with TRBJ2-1, with TRBD1 as a possible D gene (6 bases). The V end lost 8 bases, the J end lost 4 bases, and 8 bases lay between the germline ends. Germline V lookup: CDR1 KGHDR, CDR2 SFDVKD. The CDR3 extends over 12 amino acids.

This clone was counted between two and nine times. The CDR3 region has the DNA TGCAGTGCTAGTCGACAAAAAAACACCGGGGAGCTGTTTTTT. As protein: CSASRQKNTGELFF. The chain recombines TRBV20-1 with TRBJ2-2; D remains ambiguous. V shed 3 bases and J shed 2 bases, with 10 bases lying between them. Per the germline V gene, CDR1 is DFQATT and CDR2 is SNEGSKA (reference sequence). CDR3 length: 14 amino acids.

The J gene is TRBJ2-1, the V gene TRBV28; TRBD2 matches at 8 bases. V shed 3 bases, J shed 7 bases, and the junction held 8 bases outside the gene matches. This CDR3 spans 15 amino acids. Germline CDR1 MDHEN, CDR2 SYDVKM. CDR3 sequence (DNA): TGTGCCAGCAGTTTGGTTGGTAGCGGGAAAAATGAGCAGTTCTTC. Amino acids: CASSLVGSGKNEQFF.

The chain uses TRBV10-3 and TRBJ1-4, with 7 nucleotides matching TRBD1. The CDR3 totals 14 residues. J was trimmed by 0 bases and V by 10 bases; bases with no gene match: 5. CDR1 is ENHRY, CDR2 SYGVKD, per germline. The CDR3 loop is CATRGTATNEKLFF. CDR3 in DNA: TGTGCCACACGGGGGACAGCAACTAATGAAAAACTGTTTTTT.

This clone has only a few counts. This chain joins TRBV25-1 and TRBJ1-3; 9 nucleotides align to TRBD1. Germline assignment: CDR1 MGHDK and CDR2 SYGVNS. J gave up 2 bases and V 5 bases, and 4 bases lay outside the gene matches. This CDR3 contains 15 residues. CDR3 sequence (DNA): TGTGCCAGCAGTAGATGGACAGGGGCTGGAAACACCATATATTTT. Its protein is CASSRWTGAGNTIYF.

The chain links TRBV27 to TRBJ1-1; 7 bases fit TRBD1. CDR3 size: 20 residues. The V gene's germline CDR1 is MNHEY and CDR2 SMNVEV (reference sequence). V shed 0 bases, J shed 3 bases, and the junction held 19 bases outside the gene matches. CDR3 DNA sequence: TGTGCCAGCAGTTTATCGACGCAGAGGGGGCTCAGGTGGCTGGACACTGAAGCTTTCTTT. Its protein product is CASSLSTQRGLRWLDTEAFF.

The V call is TRBV30, the J call TRBJ2-1, with D maybe TRBD1 (6 bases). There are 15 residues in the CDR3. V gave up 2 bases and J gave up 1 base, with 12 bases separating them. Germline V gives CDR1 GTSNPN, CDR2 SVGIG (reference sequence). The CDR3 here is CAWSTGLSSYNEQFF. In nucleotides, the CDR3 is TGTGCCTGGAGTACAGGGCTGAGTTCCTACAATGAGCAGTTCTTC. Together with reference TRBV30 and TRBJ2-1, the CDR3 gives the full variable domain: SQTIHQWPATLVQPVGSPLSLECTVEGTSNPNLYWYRQAAGRGLQLLFYSVGIGQISSEVPQNLSASRPQDRQFILSSKKLLLSDSGFYLCAWSTGLSSYNEQFFGPGTRLTVL.

Here the CDR3 reads CASSLAVRSSSYNEQFF. The CDR3 nucleotides read TGTGCCAGCAGCTTAGCGGTGCGATCAAGCTCCTACAATGAGCAGTTCTTC. The chain has TRBV11-1 and TRBJ2-1; D not certain. V gave up 0 bases and J gave up 0 bases, with 12 bases separating them. The CDR3 extends over 17 amino acids. Germline loops: CDR1 SGHAT, CDR2 FQDESV (reference sequence).

CDR3 sequence: CASSQGRDTEAFF. For the CDR3, the DNA is TGTGCCAGCAGCCAAGGCCGGGACACTGAAGCTTTCTTT. The chain links TRBV4-2 to TRBJ1-1; D unclear. The germline CDR1 and CDR2 sequences are LGHNA and YNFKEQ. V lost 1 base to trimming and J lost 3 bases, with 6 bases between them. The CDR3 has 13 amino acids.

The chain combines TRBV5-1 with TRBJ1-2; no clear D. V was cut by 4 bases and J by 5 bases, with 15 bases left in between. CDR3 length: 14 residues. Germline V gene data show CDR1 as SGHRS and CDR2 as YFSETQ. The CDR3 nucleotides read TGCGCCAGCAGCGAGATGTCACAGCAGTATGGCTACACCTTC. Its translation is CASSEMSQQYGYTF.

The V call is TRBV27, the J call TRBJ2-1; TRBD2 matches 9 bases. The CDR3 is made up of 17 amino acids. Germline CDR1 is MNHEY and CDR2 is SMNVEV (reference sequence). J gave up 4 bases and V 8 bases, and 15 bases lay outside the gene matches. The CDR3 loop reads CASCSWASGTLYNEQFF. In DNA, the CDR3 is TGTGCCAGCTGCTCTTGGGCTAGCGGGACATTATACAATGAGCAGTTCTTC.

This clone was seen a few times. The chain couples TRBV10-3 to TRBJ2-1; 8 bases agree with TRBD2. The CDR3 runs to 15 residues. The germline gives CDR1 ENHRY, CDR2 SYGVKD. V gave up 6 bases and J gave up 8 bases; unmatched junction bases: 12. DNA of the CDR3: TGTGCCATCAGAGACCTCATAGCGGGAAAGGATGAGCAGTTCTTC. Protein: CAIRDLIAGKDEQFF.

The J gene is TRBJ2-7, the V gene TRBV2; 8 bases map to TRBD2. This CDR3 region has 14 residues. Per the germline V gene, CDR1 is SNHLY and CDR2 is FYNNEI. V was clipped by 8 bases and J by 2 bases; unmatched bases: 8. CDR3 amino acids: CASRPAGLAYEQYF. In DNA form, the CDR3 reads TGTGCCAGCCGCCCTGCGGGACTAGCCTACGAGCAGTACTTC.

This sequence joins TRBV18 and TRBJ1-1; tentatively, D is TRBD1 (5 bases). With 3 bases removed from V and 1 base from J, the gap between germline ends came to 12 bases. This CDR3 is 15 amino acids long. Germline V CDR1 and CDR2: KGHSH, LQKENI. CDR3 sequence (DNA): TGTGCCAGCTCACCCAGCATCGGGGGGAACACTGAAGCTTTCTTT. Its translation is CASSPSIGGNTEAFF. The full variable domain, completed using reference TRBV18 and TRBJ1-1, is NAGVMQNPRHLVRRRGQEARLRCSPMKGHSHVYWYRQLPEEGLKFMVYLQKENIIDESGMPKERFSAEFPKEGPSILRIQQVVRGDSAAYFCASSPSIGGNTEAFFGQGTRLTVV.

This clone was seen only once. The rearrangement links TRBV27 to TRBJ1-2, with D maybe TRBD1 (5 bases). Germline assignment: CDR1 MNHEY and CDR2 SMNVEV (reference sequence). V dropped 5 bases and J dropped 8 bases, with 15 bases sitting between them. The CDR3 totals 13 residues. The CDR3 bases are TGTGCCAGCAGTGGGGCAGGGTTTAGGGGCTACACCTTC. Amino acid sequence: CASSGAGFRGYTF.

The chain combines TRBV18 with TRBJ1-5; possible D gene TRBD1, 5 bases. This CDR3 has 15 amino acids. The germline V gene has CDR1 KGHSH and CDR2 LQKENI. The V and J ends lost 5 bases and 2 bases respectively, with 13 bases between them. CDR3 in DNA: TGTGCCAGCTCAGAACAGGACCTCGGCAATCAGCCCCAGCATTTT. Its translation: CASSEQDLGNQPQHF. Using reference TRBV18 and TRBJ1-5 for the parts outside the CDR3, the full variable domain is NAGVMQNPRHLVRRRGQEARLRCSPMKGHSHVYWYRQLPEEGLKFMVYLQKENIIDESGMPKERFSAEFPKEGPSILRIQQVVRGDSAAYFCASSEQDLGNQPQHFGDGTRLSIL.

This chain connects TRBV4-2 to TRBJ1-5; D possibly corresponds to TRBD1 (5 bases). The CDR3 has 17 amino acids. Germline CDR1 and CDR2: LGHNA and YNFKEQ. Trimming stripped 0 bases from V and 5 bases from J, with 17 bases between. The CDR3 DNA reads TGTGCCAGCAGCCAAGAAGGACACCGCGGTTTGGATCAGCCCCAGCATTTT. It is translated as CASSQEGHRGLDQPQHF.

This chain links TRBV5-4 with TRBJ1-5, with D hard to call. From germline, CDR1 is SGHNT and CDR2 YYREEE (reference sequence). The CDR3 consists of 15 residues. V gave up 0 bases and J gave up 6 bases, with 13 bases separating them. The CDR3 sequence is CASSLDGRDGQPQHF. CDR3 in DNA: TGTGCCAGCAGCTTGGATGGCCGGGATGGTCAGCCCCAGCATTTT.

The chain carries TRBV19 and TRBJ2-1; tentative D call: TRBD2 (6 bases). The germline gives CDR1 LNHDA, CDR2 SQIVND (reference sequence). This CDR3 contains 18 residues. V was pared by 3 bases and J by 4 bases, with 22 bases between. CDR3 nucleotides: TGTGCCAGTAGTATTAGGGCTCCGGGGTCTAGCGCTTACAATGAGCAGTTCTTC. Translated, it gives CASSIRAPGSSAYNEQFF. The full variable domain, in which reference TRBV19 and TRBJ2-1 provide the parts outside the CDR3, is DGGITQSPKYLFRKEGQNVTLSCEQNLNHDAMYWYRQDPGQGLRLIYYSQIVNDFQKGDIAEGYSVSREKKESFPLTVTSAQKNPTAFYLCASSIRAPGSSAYNEQFFGPGTRLTVL.

The chain employs TRBV9 and TRBJ2-1, with TRBD2 matching over 10 bases. CDR1 is SGDLS, CDR2 YYNGEE, per germline. The CDR3 is made up of 16 amino acids. The junction had 8 bases not matched to a gene; V was cut back by 0 bases and J by 8 bases. DNA of the CDR3: TGTGCCAGCAGCGTAGGCCTAGCGGGAGTCTTCCATGAGCAGTTCTTC. Amino acids: CASSVGLAGVFHEQFF. The full variable domain, rest sourced from reference TRBV9 and TRBJ2-1, is DSGVTQTPKHLITATGQRVTLRCSPRSGDLSVYWYQQSLDQGLQFLIQYYNGEERAKGNILERFSAQQFPDLHSELNLSSLELGDSALYFCASSVGLAGVFHEQFFGPGTRLTVL.

CDR3 nucleotide sequence: TGTGCCAGCAGTTCTACAGTTTCTTCACCCCTCCACTTT. Protein product: CASSSTVSSPLHF. This sequence joins TRBV6-2 or TRBV6-3 and TRBJ1-6, with D hard to call. This CDR3 comprises 13 residues. CDR1 MNHEY and CDR2 SVGEGT come from the germline V gene. V was trimmed by 4 bases and J by 9 bases, leaving 10 bases between them.